This TCR beta chain was identified during a study of tissue T cells after allogeneic stem cell transplantation. Study details: Where cell numbers permitted, CD3+ T cells were sorted from preserved blood and marrow.

Study-level findings and limits: Anatomically similar tissues had similar TCR repertoires within each patient. Across patients, clones rarely overlapped, yet motif clusters were shared tissue-specifically.

Profiled with immunoSEQ multiplex PCR; TCRdb holds only in-frame clones, not every one. The sample records 25,000 to 35,000 clones, over 75% being singletons. The CDR3 extends over 15 amino acids. The V gene lost 3 bases and the J gene lost 0 bases, with 6 bases spanning the gap. Germline CDR1 reads KGHSH; CDR2 reads LQKENI. In regard to this clone: As yet, its antigen is unknown.

This receptor was identified in a woman aged 18-50 years who later had graft-versus-host disease after an allogeneic stem cell transplant. Sequencing was performed on blood, taken before transplantation. V gene TRBV18 combines with J gene TRBJ1-6; D is ambiguous. The CDR3 coding sequence is TGTGCCAGCTCACCGGGGAGCTCCTATAATTCACCCCTCCACTTT. Its translation: CASSPGSSYNSPLHF. The full variable domain, its missing parts supplied by reference TRBV18 and TRBJ1-6, is NAGVMQNPRHLVRRRGQEARLRCSPMKGHSHVYWYRQLPEEGLKFMVYLQKENIIDESGMPKERFSAEFPKEGPSILRIQQVVRGDSAAYFCASSPGSSYNSPLHFGNGTRLTVT.